Sequencing of this T cell receptor beta chain was carried out in a study of T cell responses to AZD1222 COVID-19 vaccine (dated by TCRdb to about 2021). General notes on the study: A total of more than 230 trial participants underwent TCR sequencing, of whom about 210 had received two doses of AZD1222 and around 25 had received two doses of the MenACWY control vaccine. Trial participants were enrolled by age into 18-55, 56-69 and 70-plus year subgroups, with roughly 150, 30 and 60 TCR-sequenced participants respectively. Points the paper makes about the study in general: Reportedly, almost half of the unique spike-specific TCRs recognized epitopes lying outside the regions that are mutated in the B.1.351 and B.1.1.7 variants. Vaccine-associated CD4 TCRs spanned the whole spike protein, with dominant responses in regions 160-218 and 743-854. A significant rise in spike-specific TCR breadth and depth was observed after two AZD1222 doses relative to day 0 and relative to MenACWY recipients. Because no day 14 peak-response samples were available, the repertoires could be characterized only after the peak T cell response. In the small 56-69-year group, the increase in depth fell short of significance, most likely because of low power. Participants were mostly white British and included more females than males, and it was suggested by the authors that clonal diversity may have been underestimated. Only five to seven AZD1222 recipients were SARS-CoV-2 seropositive at baseline, limiting conclusions about previously exposed vaccinees.

The sample's time point, from its label and the paper: about 28 days (+/-7) after the second vaccine dose. AZD1222 recipients whose second dose came at about 4 weeks and those whose second dose came at about 12 weeks were combined into one group, since spike-specific TCR depth and breadth did not differ between the two schedules. Vaccinee samples were obtained from the UK trials COV001 and COV002, which included a single-blind randomized controlled phase 2/3 trial of AZD1222 (ChAdOx1 nCoV-19) in healthy adults. For TCRbeta chain sequencing, PBMC samples from trial participants were taken at day 0 and at day 28 after the second dose. The CDR3 covers 11 residues, taking in both the cysteine and the phenylalanine. Left in the record is the CDR3 DNA by itself, 33 bases read in frame from the first base. The CDR1 and CDR2 encoded by the germline V gene are MDHEN and SYDVKM. V and J lose 6 bases and 3 bases, and a span of 6 bases separates them.

The CDR3 regions of human TCRbeta chains were analyzed by immunosequencing. In the authors' own workflow: TCRs in the repertoires were matched against a reference library of SARS-CoV-2-specific TCRs that had been generated with the MIRA antigen-specificity platform. Breadth was defined as the fraction of unique TCRs that were SARS-CoV-2-associated, and depth was defined as the fraction of total T cells that were SARS-CoV-2-associated. Using the MIRA data, every spike-specific TCR was mapped to the spike region that the TCR reacted to and assigned to either a CD4 or a CD8 class. Log10-transformed breadth and depth values were compared by one-way ANOVA with Sidak's multiple comparisons tests. The table was pulled from immuneACCESS by TCRdb, which kept in-frame rearrangements only. Such tables lose some clones; where checked, under half of the loss comes from unresolved V genes, and the rest has no known cause. V and J calls and clone size are copied from that table; D and trimming were computed from the DNA. This sample gives some 79,000 clones in total; around 80% of them show up just once. The ten largest clones represent 47% of the sample.

For this clone: There is no known antigen for this receptor. No much larger clone is present one base from it, and per-base qualities are unavailable. At the DNA level, this CDR3 is encoded by other sequences in the same sample as well.

The source of this sequence is an adult who received the AZD1222 COVID-19 vaccine. The starting material was peripheral blood, obtained 28 days after the second AZD1222 dose. The rearrangement combines TRBV28 with TRBJ2-7; no D gene is confidently identified. The CDR3 protein sequence reads: CASSLNYEQYF. The nucleotide sequence reads TGTGCCAGCAGCCTCAACTACGAGCAGTACTTC.